The entry that follows covers one T cell receptor beta chain sequence. The data stem from a study of blood T cell repertoires in COVID-19. CDR3 length: 16 residues. From germline, CDR1 is KGHSH and CDR2 LQKENI. V was cut by 3 bases and J by 4 bases, with 17 bases left in between. Libraries were prepared by immunoSEQ multiplex PCR; TCRdb keeps only in-frame clonotypes and omits some of them. The sample shows more than 250,000 clones, around nine tenths of them seen only once. Clinical histories supplied by participants themselves formed the basis of cohort assignment. Sample: PBMCs or T cells enriched from blood (not recorded which). The TCR originated in a middle-aged woman who had recovered from COVID-19. This rearrangement joins TRBV18 to TRBJ2-3; D is perhaps TRBD2 (6 bases). CDR3 amino acids: CASSPFGGSVSDTQYF. In DNA form, the CDR3 reads TGTGCCAGCTCACCCTTCGGGGGAAGTGTCTCAGATACGCAGTATTTT.